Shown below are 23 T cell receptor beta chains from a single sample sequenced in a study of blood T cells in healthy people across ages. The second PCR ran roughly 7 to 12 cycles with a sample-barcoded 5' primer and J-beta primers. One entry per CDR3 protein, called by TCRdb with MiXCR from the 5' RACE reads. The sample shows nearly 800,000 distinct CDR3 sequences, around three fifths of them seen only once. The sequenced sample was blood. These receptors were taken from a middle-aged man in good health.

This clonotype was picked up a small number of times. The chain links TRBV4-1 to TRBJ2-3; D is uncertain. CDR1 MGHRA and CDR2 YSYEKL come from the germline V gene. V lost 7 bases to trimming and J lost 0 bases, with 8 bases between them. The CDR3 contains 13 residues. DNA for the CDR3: TGCGCCAGCACCCGATTAAGCACAGATACGCAGTATTTT. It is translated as CASTRLSTDTQYF.

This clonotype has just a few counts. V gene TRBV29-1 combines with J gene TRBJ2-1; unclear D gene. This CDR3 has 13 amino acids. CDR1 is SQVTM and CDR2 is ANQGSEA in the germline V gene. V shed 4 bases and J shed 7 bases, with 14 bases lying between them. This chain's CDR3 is CSVAQSTFNEQFF. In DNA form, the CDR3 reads TGCAGCGTTGCCCAGAGTACCTTTAATGAGCAGTTCTTC.

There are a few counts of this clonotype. CDR3 in amino acids: CASSAEGLVTDTQYF. CDR3 nucleotides: TGTGCCAGCAGCGCAGAAGGACTGGTCACAGATACGCAGTATTTT. This chain links TRBV9 with TRBJ2-3; TRBD2 is a possible D gene (5 bases). Trimming pared 3 bases from V and 2 bases from J, leaving 13 bases between. This CDR3 spans 15 amino acids. The germline gives CDR1 SGDLS, CDR2 YYNGEE. Full variable domain (outside the CDR3, taken from reference TRBV9 and TRBJ2-3): DSGVTQTPKHLITATGQRVTLRCSPRSGDLSVYWYQQSLDQGLQFLIQYYNGEERAKGNILERFSAQQFPDLHSELNLSSLELGDSALYFCASSAEGLVTDTQYFGPGTRLTVL.

This CDR3 reads CASSKALDRPKMDTQYF. The DNA of the CDR3 is TGTGCCAGCAGCAAAGCCTTGGACAGACCCAAAATGGATACGCAGTATTTT. The V and J genes are TRBV21-1 and TRBJ2-3; the table's D gene call, TRBD1, was not cross checked with the DNA. TRBV21-1 is classified as a pseudogene. The CDR3 has 17 residues.

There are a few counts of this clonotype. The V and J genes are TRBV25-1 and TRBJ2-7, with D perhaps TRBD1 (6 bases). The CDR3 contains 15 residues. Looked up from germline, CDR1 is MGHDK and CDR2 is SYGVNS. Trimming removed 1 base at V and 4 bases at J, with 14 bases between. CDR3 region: CASSESRTERYEQYF. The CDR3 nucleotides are TGTGCCAGCAGTGAATCTAGGACAGAAAGGTACGAGCAGTACTTC.

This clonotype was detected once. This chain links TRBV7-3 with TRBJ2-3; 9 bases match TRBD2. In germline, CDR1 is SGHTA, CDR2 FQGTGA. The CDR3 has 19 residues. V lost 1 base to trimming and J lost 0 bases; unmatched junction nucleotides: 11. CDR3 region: CASSLRAGGLFTSTDTQYF. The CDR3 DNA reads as TGTGCCAGCAGCTTAAGGGCGGGGGGGCTATTTACTAGCACAGATACGCAGTATTTT.

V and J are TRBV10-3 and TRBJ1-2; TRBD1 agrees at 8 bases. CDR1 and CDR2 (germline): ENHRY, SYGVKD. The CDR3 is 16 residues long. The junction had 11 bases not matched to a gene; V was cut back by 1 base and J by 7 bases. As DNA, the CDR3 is TGTGCCATCAGTGAGTACTCCGGACAGGGAAGAGGTGGCTACACCTTC. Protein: CAISEYSGQGRGGYTF.

CDR3 DNA: TGCGCCAGCAGCCAGGGGGGGGCTAATGTAGAAGCTTTCTTT. Protein product: CASSQGGANVEAFF. The chain is built from TRBV4-1 and TRBJ1-1; D perhaps matches TRBD1 (6 bases). Deletions cut 3 bases from V and 8 bases from J, with 16 bases between. The CDR3 is 14 residues long. In germline, CDR1 is MGHRA, CDR2 YSYEKL.

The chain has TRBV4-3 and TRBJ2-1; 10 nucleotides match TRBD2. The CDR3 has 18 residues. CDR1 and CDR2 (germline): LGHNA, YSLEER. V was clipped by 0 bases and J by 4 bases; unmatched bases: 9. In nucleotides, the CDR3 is TGCGCCAGCAGCCAAGATGGGAGGAAGGGACTAGCGTACAATGAGCAGTTCTTC. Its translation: CASSQDGRKGLAYNEQFF.

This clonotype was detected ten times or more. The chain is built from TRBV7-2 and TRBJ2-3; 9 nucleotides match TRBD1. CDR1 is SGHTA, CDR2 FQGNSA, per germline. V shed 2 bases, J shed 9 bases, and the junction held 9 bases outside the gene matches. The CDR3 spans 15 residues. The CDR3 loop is CASSLRTGETRTQYF. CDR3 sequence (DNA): TGTGCCAGCAGCTTACGGACAGGGGAAACCAGAACGCAGTATTTT.

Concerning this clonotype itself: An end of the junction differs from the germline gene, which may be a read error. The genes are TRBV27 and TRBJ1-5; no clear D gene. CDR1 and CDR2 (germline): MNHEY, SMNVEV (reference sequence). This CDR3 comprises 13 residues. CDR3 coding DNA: TGTGCCGGCAGTTGGCAGGAAAATCAGCCCCAGCATTTT. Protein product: CAGSWQENQPQHF.

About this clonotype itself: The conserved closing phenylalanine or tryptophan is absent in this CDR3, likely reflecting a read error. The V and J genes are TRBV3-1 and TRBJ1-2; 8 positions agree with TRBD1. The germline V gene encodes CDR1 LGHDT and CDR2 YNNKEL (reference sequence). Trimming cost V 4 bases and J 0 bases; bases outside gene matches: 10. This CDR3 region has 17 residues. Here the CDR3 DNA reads TGTGCCAGCAGCCTCTTTAGGACAGGGAAATCTAACTATGGCTACACCCTC. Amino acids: CASSLFRTGKSNYGYTL.

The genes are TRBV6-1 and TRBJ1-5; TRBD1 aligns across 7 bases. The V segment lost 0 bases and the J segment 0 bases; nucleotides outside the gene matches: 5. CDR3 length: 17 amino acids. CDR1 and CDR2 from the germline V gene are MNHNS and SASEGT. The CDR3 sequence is CASSEALTGYSNQPQHF. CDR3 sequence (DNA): TGTGCCAGCAGTGAAGCTCTGACAGGGTATAGCAATCAGCCCCAGCATTTT.

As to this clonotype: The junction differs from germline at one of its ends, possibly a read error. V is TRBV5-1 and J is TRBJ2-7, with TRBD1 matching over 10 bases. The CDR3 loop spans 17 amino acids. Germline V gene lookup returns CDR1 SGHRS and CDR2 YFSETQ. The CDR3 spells CASRTGQGRSSYNERYF. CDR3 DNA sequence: TGCGCCAGCCGAACGGGACAGGGGCGAAGCTCCTACAATGAGCGGTACTTC.

CDR3 DNA: TGCGCCAGCAGCAAAGGGACAGCAGGAATCTCCTACAATGAGCAGTACTTC. Its protein is CASSKGTAGISYNEQYF. The chain links TRBV5-1 to TRBJ2-7; 7 bases are a match to TRBD1. The CDR3 covers 17 residues. The junction had 20 bases not matched to a gene; V was cut back by 4 bases and J by 7 bases. CDR1 SGHRS and CDR2 YFSETQ come from the germline V gene.

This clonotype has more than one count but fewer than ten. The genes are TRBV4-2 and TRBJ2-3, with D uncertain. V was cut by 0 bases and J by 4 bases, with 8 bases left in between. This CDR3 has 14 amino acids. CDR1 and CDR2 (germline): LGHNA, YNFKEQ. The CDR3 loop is CASSQDPSADTQYF. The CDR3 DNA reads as TGTGCCAGCAGCCAAGATCCGAGTGCAGATACGCAGTATTTT.

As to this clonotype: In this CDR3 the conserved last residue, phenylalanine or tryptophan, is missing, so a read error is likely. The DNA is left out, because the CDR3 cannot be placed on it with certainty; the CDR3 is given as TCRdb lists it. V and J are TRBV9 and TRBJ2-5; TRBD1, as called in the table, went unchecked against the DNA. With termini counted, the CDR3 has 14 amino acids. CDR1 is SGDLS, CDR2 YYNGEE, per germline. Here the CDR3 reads CASSGGVSKRPSTS.

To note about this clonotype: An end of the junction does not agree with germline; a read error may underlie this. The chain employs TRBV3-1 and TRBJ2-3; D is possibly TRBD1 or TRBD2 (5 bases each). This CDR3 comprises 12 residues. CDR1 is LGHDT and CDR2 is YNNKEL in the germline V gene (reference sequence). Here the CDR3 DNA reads TGTGCCAGCAGCCGTCAGGGAGATACGCGGTATTTT. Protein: CASSRQGDTRYF.

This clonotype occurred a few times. This CDR3 reads CASSSLVGTDDGYTF. The CDR3 DNA reads as TGTGCCAGCAGCTCGCTAGTCGGGACAGATGATGGCTACACCTTC. The V gene is TRBV7-9, the J gene TRBJ1-2, with 7 bases aligning to TRBD1. The CDR3 totals 15 residues. The junction had 11 bases not matched to a gene; V was cut back by 4 bases and J by 6 bases. Germline CDR1 is SEHNR and CDR2 is FQNEAQ (reference sequence).

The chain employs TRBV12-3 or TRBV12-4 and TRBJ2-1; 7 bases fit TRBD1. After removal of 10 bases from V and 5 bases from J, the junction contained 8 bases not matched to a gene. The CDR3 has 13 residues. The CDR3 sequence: CANSRGPHNEQFF. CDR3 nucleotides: TGTGCCAATTCGAGGGGGCCCCACAATGAGCAGTTCTTC.

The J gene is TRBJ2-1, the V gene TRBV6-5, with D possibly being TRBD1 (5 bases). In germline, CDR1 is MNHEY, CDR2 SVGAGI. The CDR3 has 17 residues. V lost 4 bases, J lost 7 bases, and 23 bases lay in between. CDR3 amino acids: CASSSLLKGLSGNEQFF. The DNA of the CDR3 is TGTGCCAGCAGTTCCCTCCTTAAGGGGCTATCCGGGAATGAGCAGTTCTTC.

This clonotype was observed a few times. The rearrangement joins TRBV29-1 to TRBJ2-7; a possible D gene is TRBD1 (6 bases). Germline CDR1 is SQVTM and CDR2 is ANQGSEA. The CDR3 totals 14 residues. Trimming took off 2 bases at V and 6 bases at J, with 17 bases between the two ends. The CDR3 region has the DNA TGCAGCGTTGAACTGGGGCAGGGGACGGGCGAGCAGTACTTC. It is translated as CSVELGQGTGEQYF.

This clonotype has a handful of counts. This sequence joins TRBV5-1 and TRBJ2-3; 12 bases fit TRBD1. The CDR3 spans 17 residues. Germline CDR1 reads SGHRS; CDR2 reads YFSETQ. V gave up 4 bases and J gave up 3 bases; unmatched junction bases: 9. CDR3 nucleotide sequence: TGCGCCAGCAGCGTTGGGACAGGGGGCGCGTGGACAGATACGCAGTATTTT. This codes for CASSVGTGGAWTDTQYF.